The rows below give T cell receptor beta chains drawn from one sample of a study of T cell changes during pregnancy in multiple sclerosis. Clones were read by immunoSEQ multiplex PCR, and TCRdb kept only the in-frame ones, dropping some. This table holds around 73,000 clones, 85% to 95% found once. The source was peripheral blood, collected in the third trimester of pregnancy. Receptors originate from a female donor in good health, enrolled as a control in a pregnancy study. Each CDR3 is given with its conserved first and last residue. Each record gives: clone size, J gene, V gene, D gene, CDR3 DNA, CDR3 protein. A D gene is named only where the DNA matches it firmly. Not all rows give a size; the values are once, few, many and, for expanded clones, a class.

size: once; J: TRBJ1-1; V: TRBV2; D: -; DNA: TGTGCCAGCAGTGAGTGGGGTCAGGGTAGTCTTTCGAAGACTGAAGCTTTCTTT; CDR3: CASSEWGQGSLSKTEAFF
size: -; J: TRBJ1-4; V: TRBV7-2; D: TRBD1; DNA: TGTGCCAGCAGCTTAGATCAGGGGGTAACGGGGAAACTGTTTTTT; CDR3: CASSLDQGVTGKLFF
size: -; J: TRBJ2-3; V: TRBV25-1; D: -; DNA: TGTGCCAGCAGATGGGGAGCGCCGAATACGCAGTATTTT; CDR3: CASRWGAPNTQYF
size: -; J: TRBJ2-7; V: TRBV27; D: TRBD1; DNA: TGTGCCAGCAGTTTAGGTGGACAGGGGGCGTACGAGCAGTACTTC; CDR3: CASSLGGQGAYEQYF
size: -; J: TRBJ2-7; V: TRBV5-5; D: TRBD1; DNA: TGTGCCAGCACCATGGAACAGGGGGCCTACGAGCAGTACTTC; CDR3: CASTMEQGAYEQYF
size: -; J: TRBJ2-5; V: TRBV5-1; D: -; DNA: TGCGCCAGCAGCTTGGGCTTTAGTCGGGAAGAGACCCAGTACTTC; CDR3: CASSLGFSREETQYF
size: -; J: TRBJ1-1; V: TRBV7-6; D: -; DNA: TGTGCCAGCACACCCCACCAGGAGGGGGGGCACACTGAAGCTTTCTTT; CDR3: CASTPHQEGGHTEAFF
size: -; J: TRBJ2-2; V: TRBV5-1; D: TRBD2; DNA: TGCGCCAGCAGCTTGGAGGTGACTAGCAACGCCGGGGAGCTGTTTTTT; CDR3: CASSLEVTSNAGELFF
size: -; J: TRBJ1-1; V: TRBV19; D: -; DNA: TGTGCCAGTAGTACGACAGGGAACACTGAAGCTTTCTTT; CDR3: CASSTTGNTEAFF
size: -; J: TRBJ1-3; V: TRBV9; D: -; DNA: TGTGCCAGCAGCGTAGATCCAGGGAACTCTGGAAACACCATATATTTT; CDR3: CASSVDPGNSGNTIYF
size: -; J: TRBJ2-5; V: TRBV5-6; D: -; DNA: TGTGCCAGCAGCTTGGCCCTACAGGGCAACTTGGGAGAGACCCAGTACTTC; CDR3: CASSLALQGNLGETQYF
size: -; J: TRBJ1-2; V: TRBV7-3; D: TRBD1; DNA: TGTGCCAGCAGCTTAATGGAGGGGGCCGGTGGCTACACCTTC; CDR3: CASSLMEGAGGYTF
size: -; J: TRBJ2-5; V: TRBV11-2; D: TRBD2; DNA: TGTGCCAGCAGCGATAGGACTAGCGGCGGGGAGACCCAGTACTTC; CDR3: CASSDRTSGGETQYF
size: -; J: TRBJ1-3; V: TRBV6-6; D: TRBD1; DNA: TGTGCCAGCAGGCCGGGACAGGGAAACACCATATATTTT; CDR3: CASRPGQGNTIYF
size: -; J: TRBJ2-3; V: TRBV4-1; D: TRBD1; DNA: TGCGCCAGCAGCCAACGGGACAGGGGGAGGACAGATACGCAGTATTTT; CDR3: CASSQRDRGRTDTQYF
size: -; J: TRBJ2-1; V: TRBV7-2; D: -; DNA: TGTGCCAGCAGCTTAGGCGCCTACCCGGAGGGGAATGAGCAGTTCTTC; CDR3: CASSLGAYPEGNEQFF
size: -; J: TRBJ2-4; V: TRBV5-6; D: -; DNA: -; CDR3: CASSWGQGAGYF
size: -; J: TRBJ2-5; V: TRBV15; D: -; DNA: TGTGCCACCAGCAGTTATCAGGGACAAGAGACCCAGTACTTC; CDR3: CATSSYQGQETQYF
size: -; J: TRBJ2-1; V: TRBV7-8; D: -; DNA: TGTGCCAGCAGCTTAGCGACGGGCGGGGTACTCAATGAGCAGTTCTTC; CDR3: CASSLATGGVLNEQFF
size: -; J: TRBJ2-6; V: TRBV2; D: -; DNA: TGTGCCAGCAGTCTGAGCTCTGGGGCCAACGTCCTGACTTTC; CDR3: CASSLSSGANVLTF
size: -; J: TRBJ1-2; V: TRBV6-6; D: -; DNA: TGTGCCAGCAGTTACTCGGGCAGTACGGCGGGCTACACCTTC; CDR3: CASSYSGSTAGYTF
size: once; J: TRBJ2-1; V: TRBV11-2; D: TRBD2; DNA: TGTGCCAGCAGCTTCCATTCGGCGGGGGGGTACAATGAGCAGTTCTTC; CDR3: CASSFHSAGGYNEQFF
size: -; J: TRBJ1-2; V: TRBV28; D: TRBD1; DNA: TGTGCCAGCAGTTACGGACAGGGTGGCTATGGCTACACCTTC; CDR3: CASSYGQGGYGYTF
size: -; J: TRBJ2-4; V: TRBV21-1; D: -; DNA: TGTGCCAGCAGCAAGAGACTAGCCAAAAACATTCAGTACTTC; CDR3: CASSKRLAKNIQYF
size: -; J: TRBJ2-7; V: TRBV5-1; D: TRBD1; DNA: TGCGCCAGCAGCCGGGGACAGGGGATGGAATACGAGCAGTACTTC; CDR3: CASSRGQGMEYEQYF
size: -; J: TRBJ2-7; V: TRBV29-1; D: TRBD2; DNA: TGCAGCGTTGCCGAGGGGCGGGAGTTCGAGCAGTACTTC; CDR3: CSVAEGREFEQYF
size: -; J: TRBJ2-7; V: TRBV28; D: -; DNA: TGTGCCAGCAGTTCCGACACCTACGAGCAGTACTTC; CDR3: CASSSDTYEQYF
size: -; J: TRBJ2-1; V: TRBV11-1; D: TRBD2; DNA: TGTGCCAGCAGCACCATAGGGGCCGGGACTAGCGGAGACAATGAGCAGTTCTTC; CDR3: CASSTIGAGTSGDNEQFF
size: -; J: TRBJ1-2; V: TRBV7-8; D: TRBD1; DNA: TGTGCCAGCAGCGCCCCCGTCGGACAGGGTGTCTACGGCTACACCTTC; CDR3: CASSAPVGQGVYGYTF
size: -; J: TRBJ1-1; V: TRBV6-5; D: TRBD1; DNA: TGTGCCAGCAGTCGCCCGGGACAGATGAACACTGAAGCTTTCTTT; CDR3: CASSRPGQMNTEAFF
size: -; J: TRBJ2-3; V: TRBV18; D: -; DNA: TGTGCCAGCTCCCCGAATCAGGGGGGCCTGACAGATACGCAGTATTTT; CDR3: CASSPNQGGLTDTQYF
size: -; J: TRBJ2-5; V: TRBV7-9; D: -; DNA: TGTGCCAGCAGCCACGGGGGTTTGGAGACCCAGTACTTC; CDR3: CASSHGGLETQYF
size: -; J: TRBJ2-1; V: TRBV4-1; D: TRBD2; DNA: TGCGCCAGCAGCCAAGATCGGCTAGCGGCCTACAATGAGCAGTTCTTC; CDR3: CASSQDRLAAYNEQFF
size: -; J: TRBJ1-2; V: TRBV27; D: TRBD1; DNA: TGTGCCAGCAGTGTATCCCGGGACAGAGTGATCTATGGCTACACCTTC; CDR3: CASSVSRDRVIYGYTF
size: -; J: TRBJ2-7; V: TRBV27; D: TRBD1; DNA: TGTGCCAGCAGTTTAGGGACAGGCCCCTACGAGCAGTACTTC; CDR3: CASSLGTGPYEQYF
size: few; J: TRBJ1-5; V: TRBV19; D: -; DNA: TGTGCCAGTAGTATAATCTCAGGGTACAATCAGCCCCAGCATTTT; CDR3: CASSIISGYNQPQHF
size: -; J: TRBJ2-7; V: TRBV7-2; D: -; DNA: TGTGCCAGCAGCTTAGCGGGAGGAACCTACGAGCAGTACTTC; CDR3: CASSLAGGTYEQYF
size: -; J: TRBJ2-5; V: TRBV9; D: TRBD2; DNA: TGTGCCAGCAGCGTACTGGGGGGGGGTATGGAGACCCAGTACTTC; CDR3: CASSVLGGGMETQYF
size: -; J: TRBJ2-2; V: TRBV5-6; D: -; DNA: TGTGCCAGCAGCTTAGAACTAGTTACCGGGGAGCTGTTTTTT; CDR3: CASSLELVTGELFF
size: -; J: TRBJ1-5; V: TRBV28; D: -; DNA: TGTGCCAGTAACAGGGCTCGGAATCAGCCCCAGCATTTT; CDR3: CASNRARNQPQHF
size: -; J: TRBJ2-5; V: TRBV28; D: TRBD2; DNA: TGTGCCAGCAGTTTCCGTCCCGGGACTAGCAGAGAAGAGACCCAGTACTTC; CDR3: CASSFRPGTSREETQYF
size: once; J: TRBJ1-2; V: TRBV2; D: TRBD1; DNA: TGTGCCAGCACAGGACAGGGTGACTATGGCTACACCTTC; CDR3: CASTGQGDYGYTF
size: -; J: TRBJ1-2; V: TRBV15; D: -; DNA: TGTGCCACCAGCAGAAAGGGGGACGGTTCCGGCTACACCTTC; CDR3: CATSRKGDGSGYTF
size: once; J: TRBJ2-1; V: TRBV4-2; D: TRBD1; DNA: TGTGCCAGCAGCCACGCGCTGGGACAGGGATATGAGCAGTTCTTC; CDR3: CASSHALGQGYEQFF
size: -; J: TRBJ2-1; V: TRBV7-9; D: -; DNA: TGTGCCAGCAGCCCAGGGTTCGAGCAGTTCTTC; CDR3: CASSPGFEQFF
size: -; J: TRBJ1-5; V: TRBV4-3; D: -; DNA: TGCGCCAGCAGCCAAGGGGGGGGTTTGCCCCAGCATTTT; CDR3: CASSQGGGLPQHF
size: -; J: TRBJ2-1; V: TRBV28; D: -; DNA: TGTGCCAGCAGTTTAGGAGTCTACAATGAGCAGTTCTTC; CDR3: CASSLGVYNEQFF
size: -; J: TRBJ1-1; V: TRBV28; D: TRBD1; DNA: TGTGCCAGCAGGGACAGGGGACCAACTGAAGCTTTCTTT; CDR3: CASRDRGPTEAFF
size: -; J: TRBJ2-2; V: TRBV10-3; D: -; DNA: TGTGCCGTTCAGGGGAACACCGGGGAGCTGTTTTTT; CDR3: CAVQGNTGELFF
size: -; J: TRBJ1-3; V: TRBV2; D: TRBD1; DNA: TGTGCCAGCAAAGAACAGGGGTTTATCAACACCATATATTTT; CDR3: CASKEQGFINTIYF
size: few; J: TRBJ2-1; V: TRBV14; D: -; DNA: TGTGCCAGCAGCCAAGAGCGGGGACAGTTCCTTTACAATGAGCAGTTCTTC; CDR3: CASSQERGQFLYNEQFF
size: -; J: TRBJ1-1; V: TRBV18; D: TRBD1; DNA: TGTGCCAGCTCACCGCTTGGGACAGAGAACACTGAAGCTTTCTTT; CDR3: CASSPLGTENTEAFF
size: -; J: TRBJ2-2; V: TRBV7-9; D: -; DNA: TGTGCCAGCAGCTTAGTGTCCGGGTTCGGCGGGGAGCTGTTTTTT; CDR3: CASSLVSGFGGELFF